Below are 31 T cell receptor beta chains sequenced from a single sample in a study of T cell repertoires in cytomegalovirus infection (dated by TCRdb to about 2019). The sample's treatment or condition label is to be understood as: in vitro stimulation with specific CMV peptide epitopes to enrich CMV-specific T cells. Sequencer: Illumina HiSeq 1500. TCRdb reran the public reads through fastp at Q25 and MiXCR, keeping productive beta chains. Each entry is one CDR3 protein sequence, shown with its most common DNA and genes. The sample yields roughly 860,000 distinct CDR3 sequences; around a third were counted once. 12% of the sample rests with the top ten. For these TCRs, the target antigens are not known. The sequencing here drew on cultured CD8+ T cells from PBMCs, taken from culture after CMV antigen stimulation. The receptor source for this set is a human donor in good health (CMV status not recorded). Some clones in this sample may be carry-over from other donors' samples.

The V call is TRBV9, the J call TRBJ2-3, with 7 bases that match TRBD1. Per the germline V gene, CDR1 is SGDLS and CDR2 is YYNGEE. The CDR3 extends over 15 amino acids. V gave up 3 bases and J gave up 4 bases; unmatched junction bases: 8. The CDR3 coding sequence is TGTGCCAGCAGCGAAACAGGGGCGAGTTCAGATACGCAGTATTTT. Encoded protein: CASSETGASSDTQYF.

The chain carries TRBV4-3 and TRBJ2-2; tentative D call: TRBD2 (5 bases). Trimming took off 1 base at V and 4 bases at J, with 10 bases between the two ends. The germline V gene encodes CDR1 LGHNA and CDR2 YSLEER. The CDR3 loop spans 15 amino acids. The DNA for the CDR3 is TGCGCCAGCAGCCAAGGGGTAGAGGGCACCGGGGAGCTGTTTTTT. Translation gives CASSQGVEGTGELFF.

The V and J genes are TRBV20-1 and TRBJ2-2, with D perhaps matching TRBD1 or TRBD2 (6 bases each). The CDR3 extends over 16 amino acids. Germline CDR1 reads DFQATT; CDR2 reads SNEGSKA (reference sequence). V lost 6 bases, J lost 2 bases, and 19 bases lay in between. CDR3 in DNA: TGCAGTGCCCCCCAAGGGGGACTCCTAAACACCGGGGAGCTGTTTTTT. This sequence encodes CSAPQGGLLNTGELFF.

This clonotype was counted only a few times. The rearrangement uses TRBV19 and TRBJ1-2, with a weak D call TRBD1 (6 bases). Germline assignment: CDR1 LNHDA and CDR2 SQIVND (reference sequence). The CDR3 totals 14 residues. V dropped 6 bases and J dropped 1 base, with 12 bases sitting between them. CDR3 coding DNA: TGTGCCAGTAGCGGCGGACAGTTTAACTATGGCTACACCTTC. It yields the protein CASSGGQFNYGYTF.

Regarding this clonotype: Possible read error: a much larger clone is one base away. The rearrangement uses TRBV12-3 or TRBV12-4 and TRBJ1-5; D perhaps matches TRBD1 (6 bases). The CDR3 has 14 residues. The V and J ends lost 6 bases and 3 bases respectively, with 12 bases between them. Written as DNA, the CDR3 is TGTGCCAGCAGCTACGGACAGAACAATCAGCCCCAGCATTTT. This gives the protein CASSYGQNNQPQHF.

This clonotype was counted only a few times. The rearrangement uses TRBV5-5 and TRBJ1-2; D unclear. Deletions cut 3 bases from V and 0 bases from J, with 15 bases between. In germline, CDR1 is SGHKS, CDR2 YYEKEE (reference sequence). The CDR3 totals 16 residues. The CDR3: CASSYVADAANYGYTF. The CDR3 DNA reads TGTGCCAGCAGCTACGTAGCGGATGCCGCTAACTATGGCTACACCTTC.

The chain joins TRBV24-1 to TRBJ2-1, with 9 bases lining up with TRBD2. Germline V gene data show CDR1 as KGHDR and CDR2 as SFDVKD. V was clipped by 5 bases and J by 9 bases; unmatched bases: 19. The CDR3 loop spans 18 amino acids. The CDR3 DNA reads as TGTGCCACCAGTGCCCTTCTCCCCTTAGCGGGGGAAGGTGGTGAGCAGTTCTTC. As protein: CATSALLPLAGEGGEQFF.

The CDR3 nucleotides are TGCGCCAGCAGCTTGGCCTTACAGGGTGAAGCTTTCTTT. Its protein product is CASSLALQGEAFF. The chain uses TRBV5-1 and TRBJ1-1; D possibly corresponds to TRBD1 (6 bases). The CDR3 spans 13 residues. Trimming took 0 bases from V and 7 from J, leaving 10 bases between them. Per germline, CDR1 SGHRS and CDR2 YFSETQ.

The chain joins TRBV7-6 to TRBJ1-4; D is uncertain. The V end lost 5 bases, the J end lost 3 bases, and 13 bases lay between the germline ends. This CDR3 comprises 15 residues. Germline lookup yields CDR1 SGHVS and CDR2 FNYEAQ. The CDR3 is CASSPLGNPNEKLFF. The CDR3 DNA is TGTGCCAGCAGCCCCCTCGGCAACCCTAATGAAAAACTGTTTTTT.

The chain employs TRBV5-6 and TRBJ2-1; D unresolved. Germline V gene data show CDR1 as SGHDT and CDR2 as YYEEEE. The CDR3 is made up of 17 amino acids. Trimming took off 0 bases at V and 0 bases at J, with 13 bases between the two ends. CDR3 region: CASSLESGVSSYNEQFF. The CDR3 DNA sequence: TGTGCCAGCAGCTTGGAATCGGGCGTCAGCTCCTACAATGAGCAGTTCTTC.

This clonotype has a count of ten or more. The gene calls are TRBV24-1 and TRBJ2-1; weak D call: TRBD2 (5 bases). Germline V gene sequence: CDR1 KGHDR, CDR2 SFDVKD. V lost 9 bases to trimming and J lost 3 bases, with 8 bases between them. CDR3 length: 12 amino acids. The CDR3 DNA reads TGTGCCACCGGCCGGGGCTACAATGAGCAGTTCTTC. Its protein is CATGRGYNEQFF.

The chain carries TRBV25-1 and TRBJ2-7, with 7 bases fitting TRBD1. There are 14 residues in the CDR3. V dropped 7 bases and J dropped 0; count of bases not matched to a gene: 6. Looked up from germline, CDR1 is MGHDK and CDR2 is SYGVNS. The CDR3 DNA follows: TGTGCCAGCATATCCCGGGACAGCTCCTACGAGCAGTACTTC. This gives the protein CASISRDSSYEQYF.

The V and J genes are TRBV5-1 and TRBJ1-4, with TRBD1 matching over 7 bases. Looked up from germline, CDR1 is SGHRS and CDR2 is YFSETQ. The CDR3 is 18 amino acids. V was pared by 3 bases and J by 5 bases, with 16 bases of the junction left unmatched. The CDR3 reads CASSSAPFFDRANEKLFF. CDR3 nucleotide sequence: TGCGCCAGCAGCTCGGCCCCCTTCTTCGACAGGGCCAATGAAAAACTGTTTTTT.

Only a few counts were recorded for this clonotype. The junction departs from the called germline gene at one end, perhaps through a read error. The J gene is TRBJ2-1, the V gene TRBV5-1, with 12 bases fitting TRBD2. Germline-derived CDR1 and CDR2 are SGHRS and YFSETQ. The CDR3 covers 17 residues. The CDR3: CASSLATSGGPYNEQFF. The CDR3 coding sequence is TGTGCCAGCAGCTTAGCGACTAGCGGGGGTCCTTACAATGAGCAGTTCTTC.

The J gene is TRBJ2-2, the V gene TRBV10-3, with unresolved D. V shed 10 bases and J shed 0 bases, with 15 bases lying between them. Germline CDR1 ENHRY, CDR2 SYGVKD. The CDR3 loop spans 15 amino acids. The CDR3 region is CATGPRTSNTGELFF. The DNA of the CDR3 is TGTGCCACTGGCCCGAGAACATCGAACACCGGGGAGCTGTTTTTT.

The rearrangement joins TRBV20-1 to TRBJ1-1, with TRBD1 as a possible D gene (6 bases). The germline gives CDR1 DFQATT, CDR2 SNEGSKA (reference sequence). The V gene lost 0 bases and the J gene lost 0 bases, with 11 bases spanning the gap. CDR3 length: 15 residues. CDR3 region: CSARDPGQVNTEAFF. The CDR3 DNA reads as TGCAGTGCTAGAGATCCGGGACAAGTGAACACTGAAGCTTTCTTT.

This clonotype showed up just a few times. The J gene is TRBJ1-1, the V gene TRBV12-5, with a possible D match to TRBD1 (5 bases). This CDR3 spans 15 amino acids. Trimming stripped 4 bases from V and 8 bases from J, with 20 bases between. Per the germline V gene, CDR1 is LGHNT and CDR2 is FRNRAP. CDR3 protein: CASGSEGPPMREAFF. The CDR3 DNA reads as TGTGCTAGTGGTTCAGAGGGACCCCCCATGAGGGAAGCTTTCTTT.

V and J are TRBV24-1 and TRBJ2-1; 9 bases fit TRBD1. This CDR3 is built from 19 residues. V shed 3 bases and J 1 base; nucleotides not matched to a gene: 12. Germline CDR1 is KGHDR and CDR2 is SFDVKD. The CDR3 bases are TGTGCCACCAGTGATCAGGACAGGGGTAGGGGCGGGTCCTACAATGAGCAGTTCTTC. Amino acid sequence: CATSDQDRGRGGSYNEQFF.

V is TRBV28 and J is TRBJ2-7; D remains ambiguous. The CDR3 consists of 14 residues. Between the trimmed V and J ends, which lost 6 bases and 0 bases, there was a span of 12 bases. CDR1 is MDHEN and CDR2 is SYDVKM in the germline V gene. CDR3 sequence reads: CASSPGPSSYEQYV. CDR3 bases: TGTGCCAGCAGCCCAGGTCCTAGCTCCTACGAGCAGTACGTC.

This clonotype has only a few counts. CDR3 region: CSARDPGTSPYEQYF. For the CDR3, the DNA is TGCAGTGCTAGAGACCCTGGGACGAGTCCCTACGAGCAGTACTTC. This sequence joins TRBV20-1 and TRBJ2-7; D tentatively fits TRBD1 or TRBD2 (5 bases each). This CDR3 has 15 amino acids. Deletions cut 0 bases from V and 2 bases from J, with 14 bases between. CDR1 is DFQATT and CDR2 is SNEGSKA in the germline V gene (reference sequence).

The V and J genes are TRBV6-2 or TRBV6-3 and TRBJ2-2; possible D gene TRBD1, 6 bases. The germline V and J ends were trimmed by 7 bases and 1 base, with 13 bases remaining between them. The germline gives CDR1 MNHEY, CDR2 SVGEGT. This CDR3 spans 15 amino acids. This CDR3 is CASNPRGRNTGELFF. DNA of the CDR3: TGTGCCAGCAACCCTAGGGGGAGGAACACCGGGGAGCTGTTTTTT.

This chain joins TRBV4-3 and TRBJ2-1; D is possibly TRBD1 or TRBD2 (5 bases each). The CDR3 spans 18 residues. Germline V lookup: CDR1 LGHNA, CDR2 YSLEER. V was trimmed by 0 bases and J by 0 bases, leaving 15 bases between them. CDR3 nucleotides: TGCGCCAGCAGCCAAGATCCTGGGGACCCGAGCTCCTACAATGAGCAGTTCTTC. Translation: CASSQDPGDPSSYNEQFF.

A word on this clonotype: A clone one base away is much larger, so this may be a read error. The rearrangement links TRBV7-3 to TRBJ2-3, with TRBD2 matching over 9 bases. CDR3 length: 17 residues. Germline assignment: CDR1 SGHTA and CDR2 FQGTGA. The CDR3, as DNA: TGTGCCAACAGCCCCACAGGACTAGCGCGTTTCACAGATACGCAGTATTTT. It is translated as CANSPTGLARFTDTQYF.

About this clonotype itself: With a much larger clone just one base away, this may be a read error. This chain uses TRBV7-2 with TRBJ1-1; D is undetermined. From germline, CDR1 is SGHTA and CDR2 FQGNSA. V shed 2 bases and J shed 1 base, with 11 bases lying between them. CDR3 length equals 15 residues. The CDR3 DNA reads TGTACCAGCAGCTTATCTATTCCAGGGAACACTGAAGCTTTCTTT. As protein: CTSSLSIPGNTEAFF. The complete variable domain, with remaining parts taken from reference TRBV7-2 and TRBJ1-1, reads GAGVSQSPSNKVTEKGKDVELRCDPISGHTALYWYRQSLGQGLEFLIYFQGNSAPDKSGLPSDRFSAERTGGSVSTLTIQRTQQEDSAVYLCTSSLSIPGNTEAFFGQGTRLTVV.

This clonotype was picked up a small number of times. The chain has TRBV7-9 and TRBJ1-1; maybe TRBD1 (5 bases). CDR3 length equals 12 residues. CDR1 and CDR2 from the germline V gene are SEHNR and FQNEAQ (reference sequence). V dropped 5 bases and J dropped 11 bases, with 15 bases sitting between them. CDR3 sequence: CASSRDSREAFF. Here the CDR3 DNA reads TGTGCCAGCAGCCGAGACAGCCGGGAGGCTTTCTTT.

CDR3 nucleotides: TGTGCCAGCAGTTACCTAATGCCCGGGACAGGGGAAAATGAGCAGTTCTTC. This translates into CASSYLMPGTGENEQFF. This rearrangement joins TRBV6-5 to TRBJ2-1; 10 positions agree with TRBD1. This CDR3 comprises 17 residues. With V trimmed by 2 bases and J by 7 bases, 11 bases remained unmatched. CDR1 MNHEY and CDR2 SVGAGI come from the germline V gene.

This clonotype has at least ten counts. CDR3 DNA: TGTGCCAGCGGTTTAAATCAGCCCCAGCATTTT. As protein: CASGLNQPQHF. This chain joins TRBV7-2 and TRBJ1-5; D call uncertain. The germline gives CDR1 SGHTA, CDR2 FQGNSA. V lost 8 bases and J 4 bases, leaving 6 bases between the germline ends. CDR3 length equals 11 residues.

V gene TRBV20-1 combines with J gene TRBJ2-1; no clear D gene. The germline V and J ends were trimmed by 3 bases and 7 bases, with 4 bases remaining between them. This CDR3 spans 10 amino acids. Germline values: CDR1 DFQATT, CDR2 SNEGSKA (reference sequence). The CDR3 region is CSASQNEQFF. The CDR3 nucleotides read TGCAGTGCTAGTCAGAATGAGCAGTTCTTC.

V gene TRBV5-5 combines with J gene TRBJ1-1; TRBD1 might be the D (5 bases). The CDR3 has 15 residues. CDR1 is SGHKS and CDR2 is YYEKEE in the germline V gene (reference sequence). The germline V and J ends were trimmed by 4 bases and 5 bases, with 18 bases remaining between them. The CDR3 DNA is TGTGCCAGCAGCCCGGATCGGGGGGTCGGGACTGAAGCTTTCTTT. Translating gives CASSPDRGVGTEAFF.

The chain has TRBV2 and TRBJ2-1; perhaps TRBD1 as D (5 bases). This CDR3 region has 15 residues. The germline V gene has CDR1 SNHLY and CDR2 FYNNEI. The V gene lost 6 bases and the J gene lost 2 bases, with 14 bases spanning the gap. CDR3 DNA: TGTGCCAGCAGATCTGCGGACACCGCCTACAATGAGCAGTTCTTC. This sequence encodes CASRSADTAYNEQFF.

There are a few counts of this clonotype. The chain is built from TRBV28 and TRBJ2-2; D might be TRBD2 (6 bases). CDR3 length equals 17 residues. CDR1 and CDR2 (germline): MDHEN, SYDVKM. Trimming removed 5 bases from V and 2 bases from J, with 18 bases in between. The CDR3 bases are TGTGCCAGCAGTCCACGGGTAGCGGTTATCAACACCGGGGAGCTGTTTTTT. Encoded protein: CASSPRVAVINTGELFF.